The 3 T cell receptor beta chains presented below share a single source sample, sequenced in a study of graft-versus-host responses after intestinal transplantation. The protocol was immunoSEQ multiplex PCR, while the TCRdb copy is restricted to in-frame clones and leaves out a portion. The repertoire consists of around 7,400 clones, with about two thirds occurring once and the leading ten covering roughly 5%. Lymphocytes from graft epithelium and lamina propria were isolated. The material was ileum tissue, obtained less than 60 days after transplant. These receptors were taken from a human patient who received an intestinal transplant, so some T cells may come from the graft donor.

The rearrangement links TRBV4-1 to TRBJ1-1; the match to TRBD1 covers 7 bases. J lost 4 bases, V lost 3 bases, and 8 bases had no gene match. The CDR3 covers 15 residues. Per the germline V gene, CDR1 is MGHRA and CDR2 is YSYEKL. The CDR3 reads CASSHVGGASTEAFF. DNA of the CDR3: TGCGCCAGCAGCCATGTAGGGGGCGCGAGCACTGAAGCTTTCTTT.

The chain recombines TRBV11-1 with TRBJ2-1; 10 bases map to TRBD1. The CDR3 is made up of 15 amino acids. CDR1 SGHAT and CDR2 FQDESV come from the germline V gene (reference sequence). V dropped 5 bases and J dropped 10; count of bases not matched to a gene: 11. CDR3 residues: CASSPWGQGSDEQFF. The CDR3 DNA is TGTGCCAGCAGCCCCTGGGGACAGGGGTCTGACGAGCAGTTCTTC. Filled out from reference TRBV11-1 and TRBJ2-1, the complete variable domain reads EAEVAQSPRYKITEKSQAVAFWCDPISGHATLYWYRQILGQGPELLVQFQDESVVDDSQLPKDRFSAERLKGVDSTLKIQPAELGDSAMYLCASSPWGQGSDEQFFGPGTRLTVL.

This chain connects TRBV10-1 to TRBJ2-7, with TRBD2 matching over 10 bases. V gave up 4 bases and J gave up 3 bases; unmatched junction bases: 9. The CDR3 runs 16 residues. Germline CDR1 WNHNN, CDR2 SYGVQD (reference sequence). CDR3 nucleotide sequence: TGCGCCAGCAGTGGGGGACTAGCGAGAGAACTCTACGAGCAGTACGTC. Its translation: CASSGGLARELYEQYV.